This is a list of T cell receptor beta chains from one sample in a study of cytomegalovirus exposure and HLA in healthy donors. Sequencing used immunoSEQ multiplex PCR; TCRdb keeps in-frame clones, though not all of them. This table has around 69,000 clones, about two thirds appearing once. The sample was PBMCs. The receptors shown here come from a man aged 40-55 years in good health and CMV-seropositive. CDR3s include the opening cysteine and the closing phenylalanine or tryptophan. The order of the fields is clone size, D gene, J gene, V gene, CDR3 DNA, CDR3 protein. D genes are given only for firm matches. Some rows mark clone size as missing; the rest say once, few, many or name a class of expanded clone.

>once|TRBD1|TRBJ2-1|TRBV5-1
TGCGCCAGCATGACGGGGACAGGGGGGAATGAGCAGTTCTTC
CASMTGTGGNEQFF
>-|TRBD2|TRBJ2-1|TRBV15
TGTGCCACCAGCAGACTCGGGGATAGCGGGAGGGCCCCCTCCACGCATGAGCAGTTCTTC
CATSRLGDSGRAPSTHEQFF
>-|-|TRBJ1-1|TRBV28
TGTGCCAGCACTAGCAGCGACAGGAGATACACTGAAGCTTTCTTT
CASTSSDRRYTEAFF
>few|TRBD1|TRBJ1-1|TRBV5-1
TGCGCCAGCACACCGGACAGGGCGAACACTGAAGCTTTCTTT
CASTPDRANTEAFF
>-|-|TRBJ2-7|TRBV6-5
TGTGCCAGCAGGCGACAGGTATCCTACGAGCAGTACTTC
CASRRQVSYEQYF
>-|TRBD1|TRBJ2-7|TRBV19
TGTGCCAGTAGTATCCGGGACAGGGGGCTAAACGAGCAGTACTTC
CASSIRDRGLNEQYF
>-|TRBD2|TRBJ2-3|TRBV28
TGTGCCAGCACGCCCGGGAGGGCCACAGATACGCAGTATTTT
CASTPGRATDTQYF
>-|TRBD1|TRBJ1-1|TRBV7-3
TGTGCCAGCAGCCCCGGACAGGTTGAAACTGAAGCTTTCTTT
CASSPGQVETEAFF
>-|TRBD1|TRBJ1-2|TRBV18
TGTGCCAGCTCACCTTCAGGGGGACCTGGCTACACCTTC
CASSPSGGPGYTF
>-|TRBD1|TRBJ2-5|TRBV25-1
TGTGCCAGCAGTCCCCCCGGGACAGGGTCCGAGACCCAGTACTTC
CASSPPGTGSETQYF
>-|TRBD2|TRBJ2-3|TRBV9
TGTGCCAGCAGCGAGGGGACTAGCGGGGGGGCGGGGGATACGCAGTATTTT
CASSEGTSGGAGDTQYF
>once|TRBD1|TRBJ2-1|TRBV6-5
TGTGCCAGCAGTTACCGACAGGGGGCGTTCAATGAGCAGTTCTTC
CASSYRQGAFNEQFF
>-|-|TRBJ1-5|TRBV30
TGTGCCTGGAGTCCCCAGGGATATAGCAATCAGCCCCAGCATTTT
CAWSPQGYSNQPQHF
>few|-|TRBJ1-1|TRBV4-3
TGCGCCAGCAGCCAAGATTACAGCTATGAGGCTTTCTTT
CASSQDYSYEAFF
>-|TRBD1|TRBJ1-5|TRBV4-1
TGCGCCAGCAGCCAATCGGACAGGGGTTATCAGCCCCAGCATTTT
CASSQSDRGYQPQHF
>-|-|TRBJ1-2|TRBV18
TGTGCCAGCTCACCCCCTGGACAGTCAATCTATGGCTACACCTTC
CASSPPGQSIYGYTF
>once|-|TRBJ2-3|TRBV6-1
TGTGCCAGCATGGAAGGGGTCCCAGATACGCAGTATTTT
CASMEGVPDTQYF